The 15 T cell receptor beta chains below all came from one sample that was sequenced in a study of blood T cell repertoires in COVID-19. The data were produced by immunoSEQ multiplex PCR, yet TCRdb's version contains in-frame clones alone and is incomplete. Among under 75,000 clones listed, more than 75% were seen once. The sample was peripheral blood. The receptors were gathered from a woman of 80 years or more with acute or convalescent COVID-19.

The rearrangement links TRBV5-1 to TRBJ2-1; D not certain. The V end was cut by 2 bases, the J end by 7 bases, with 7 bases between. From germline, CDR1 is SGHRS and CDR2 YFSETQ. The CDR3 length is 12 residues. Here the CDR3 reads CASSFLDNEQFF. The DNA for the CDR3 is TGCGCCAGCAGCTTCCTAGATAATGAGCAGTTCTTC.

The chain carries TRBV29-1 and TRBJ2-7; 9 bases agree with TRBD2. The CDR3 totals 16 residues. Trimming cost V 3 bases and J 4 bases; bases outside gene matches: 13. Germline V gene data show CDR1 as SQVTM and CDR2 as ANQGSEA. The CDR3 sequence is CSVEGASNSGSYEQYF. The CDR3 DNA sequence: TGCAGCGTTGAGGGGGCGAGTAATAGCGGGAGTTACGAGCAGTACTTC.

The chain recombines TRBV27 with TRBJ1-2; 11 bases are a match to TRBD1. The germline V gene has CDR1 MNHEY and CDR2 SMNVEV (reference sequence). Unmatched junction bases numbered 5, after V lost 6 bases and J lost 8 bases. This CDR3 is built from 13 residues. In nucleotides, the CDR3 is TGTGCCAGCAGGAGGACAGGGGGCGGAGGCTACACCTTC. Translated: CASRRTGGGGYTF.

The V call is TRBV10-3, the J call TRBJ1-5; no clear D gene. Germline lookup yields CDR1 ENHRY and CDR2 SYGVKD. V was trimmed by 1 base and J by 5 bases, leaving 12 bases between them. This CDR3 is built from 15 residues. In DNA, the CDR3 is TGTGCCATCAGTGAGTACACGGGTCAGTATCAGCCCCAGCATTTT. This gives the protein CAISEYTGQYQPQHF.

The rearrangement links TRBV24-1 to TRBJ2-1; 12 bases fit TRBD2. This CDR3 comprises 15 residues. CDR1 is KGHDR, CDR2 SFDVKD, per germline. With 4 bases clipped from V and 6 bases from J, the junction kept 3 bases outside the gene matches. CDR3 nucleotide sequence: TGTGCCACCAGTGACGGACTAGCGGGAAGCAATGAGCAGTTCTTC. This sequence encodes CATSDGLAGSNEQFF.

The V gene is TRBV18, the J gene TRBJ1-3; D gene ambiguous. Between the trimmed V and J ends, which lost 0 bases and 2 bases, there was a span of 8 bases. Germline values: CDR1 KGHSH, CDR2 LQKENI. This CDR3 has 15 amino acids. CDR3 nucleotides: TGTGCCAGCTCACCACCGGAGAACCCTGGAAACACCATATATTTT. Its protein product is CASSPPENPGNTIYF.

The CDR3 here is CASSYPQYTDTQYF. The CDR3 DNA reads TGTGCCAGCAGTTACCCGCAGTACACAGATACGCAGTATTTT. The gene calls are TRBV6-5 and TRBJ2-3; D is uncertain. The CDR3 is 14 residues long. Germline V gives CDR1 MNHEY, CDR2 SVGAGI. The V gene lost 2 bases and the J gene lost 2 bases, with 8 bases spanning the gap.

The rearrangement uses TRBV19 and TRBJ1-1; tentatively, D is TRBD1 (5 bases). Trimming stripped 3 bases from V and 1 base from J, with 9 bases between. The CDR3 contains 14 residues. Germline assignment: CDR1 LNHDA and CDR2 SQIVND (reference sequence). The CDR3 DNA reads as TGTGCCAGTAGTATTCGGACACCGAACACTGAAGCTTTCTTT. This codes for CASSIRTPNTEAFF.

J is TRBJ2-1 and V is TRBV7-3, with a weak D call TRBD2 (5 bases). V gave up 1 base and J gave up 0 bases, with 7 bases separating them. Germline loops: CDR1 SGHTA, CDR2 FQGTGA. The CDR3 loop spans 15 amino acids. This CDR3 reads CASSLSGGSYNEQFF. CDR3 DNA: TGTGCCAGCAGCTTAAGCGGAGGCTCCTACAATGAGCAGTTCTTC.

V gene TRBV14 combines with J gene TRBJ2-7; TRBD2 might be the D (6 bases). The ends were cut back, 1 base at V and 9 bases at J, with 10 bases in the middle. CDR3 length equals 12 residues. Per germline, CDR1 SGHDN and CDR2 FVKESK. The DNA of the CDR3 is TGTGCCAGCAGCCAAGCGGGAGTGGGGCAGTACTTC. Its translation is CASSQAGVGQYF.

V and J are TRBV7-8 and TRBJ2-1; D remains ambiguous. Germline loops: CDR1 SGHVS, CDR2 FQNEAQ. The CDR3 runs 13 residues. V dropped 2 bases and J dropped 5 bases, with 7 bases sitting between them. CDR3 sequence reads: CASSLTVDNEQFF. DNA of the CDR3: TGTGCCAGCAGCTTAACAGTCGACAATGAGCAGTTCTTC.

The V call is TRBV7-2, the J call TRBJ2-7; D might be TRBD2 (5 bases). Trimming pared 1 base from V and 10 bases from J, leaving 17 bases between. Looked up from germline, CDR1 is SGHTA and CDR2 is FQGNSA. The CDR3 consists of 14 residues. The DNA for the CDR3 is TGTGCCAGCAGCTTAGTCGAGGGAGCCGGTTTTCAGTACTTC. The encoded protein is CASSLVEGAGFQYF.

The rearrangement links TRBV5-1 to TRBJ2-1; 11 positions match TRBD2. Per germline, CDR1 SGHRS and CDR2 YFSETQ. This CDR3 spans 14 amino acids. Trimming cost V 4 bases and J 6 bases; bases outside gene matches: 3. CDR3 loop: CASSRGTSGNEQFF. CDR3 sequence (DNA): TGCGCCAGCAGCAGGGGGACTAGCGGCAATGAGCAGTTCTTC.

This chain links TRBV6-2 or TRBV6-3 with TRBJ2-2; tentatively, D is TRBD2 (6 bases). CDR3 length: 19 residues. CDR1 is MNHEY and CDR2 is SVGEGT in the germline V gene. Trimming stripped 4 bases from V and 4 bases from J, with 25 bases between. For the CDR3, the DNA is TGTGCCAGCAGTTTCTCCCACCCTACTAGCCCCGGGGGCACCGGGGAGCTGTTTTTT. The encoded protein is CASSFSHPTSPGGTGELFF.

This chain uses TRBV11-2 with TRBJ2-2; 12 nucleotides match TRBD2. Germline assignment: CDR1 SGHAT and CDR2 FQNNGV. This CDR3 region has 16 residues. V lost 5 bases to trimming and J lost 4 bases; unmatched junction nucleotides: 5. This CDR3 reads CASSPTSGRSTGELFF. The DNA of the CDR3 is TGTGCCAGCAGCCCTACTAGCGGGAGGTCCACCGGGGAGCTGTTTTTT.